This TCR beta chain was observed in a study of CD8 T cells in Susac syndrome. Trimming shortened V by 4 bases and J by 1 base, and 19 bases separated the two germline ends. CDR3 size: 17 residues. Germline V gene data show CDR1 as KGHSH and CDR2 as LQKENI. Random hexamers served to reverse transcribe about 0.5 to 1 ug RNA. By means of immunoSEQ multiplex PCR, TCR beta CDR3 spanning 54 Vbeta and 13 Jbeta underwent amplification. Via MiXCR, TCRdb re-called the immunoSEQ multiplex PCR reads, giving one row per CDR3 protein. The sample lists some 120,000 distinct CDR3 sequences; approximately 94% were seen once.

The specimen sequenced was CD4+ T cells from PBMCs. The chain links TRBV18 to TRBJ2-5; D possibly corresponds to TRBD1 (5 bases). This clonotype was sampled from a human donor with multiple sclerosis. In nucleotides, the CDR3 is TGTGCCAGCTCACAACAACTCGAGACAGCTTTCCAAGAGACCCAGTACTTC. The encoded protein is CASSQQLETAFQETQYF.